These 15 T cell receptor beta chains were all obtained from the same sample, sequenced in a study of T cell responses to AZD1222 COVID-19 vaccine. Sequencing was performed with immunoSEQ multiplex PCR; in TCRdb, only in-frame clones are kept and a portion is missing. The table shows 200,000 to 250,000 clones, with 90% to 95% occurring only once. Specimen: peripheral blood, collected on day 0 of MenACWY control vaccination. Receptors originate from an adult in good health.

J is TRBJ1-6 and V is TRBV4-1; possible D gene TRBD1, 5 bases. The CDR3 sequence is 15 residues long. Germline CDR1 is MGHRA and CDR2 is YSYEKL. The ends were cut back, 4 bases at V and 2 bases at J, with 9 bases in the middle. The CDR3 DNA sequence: TGCGCCAGCAGCCTGAAGGGACCCTATAATTCACCCCTCCACTTT. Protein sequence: CASSLKGPYNSPLHF.

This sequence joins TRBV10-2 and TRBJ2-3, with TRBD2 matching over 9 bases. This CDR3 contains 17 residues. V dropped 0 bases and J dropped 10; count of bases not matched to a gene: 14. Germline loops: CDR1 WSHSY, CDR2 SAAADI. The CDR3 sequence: CASSESRGGFSGAPQYF. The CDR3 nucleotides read TGCGCCAGCAGTGAGTCGCGGGGGGGATTCTCGGGGGCCCCGCAGTATTTT.

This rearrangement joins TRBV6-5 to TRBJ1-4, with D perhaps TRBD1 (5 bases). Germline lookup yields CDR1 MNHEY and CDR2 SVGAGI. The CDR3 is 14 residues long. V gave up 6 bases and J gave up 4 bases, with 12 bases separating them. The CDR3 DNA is TGTGCCAGCAGAACCGGGACGGTTAATGAAAAACTGTTTTTT. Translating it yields CASRTGTVNEKLFF.

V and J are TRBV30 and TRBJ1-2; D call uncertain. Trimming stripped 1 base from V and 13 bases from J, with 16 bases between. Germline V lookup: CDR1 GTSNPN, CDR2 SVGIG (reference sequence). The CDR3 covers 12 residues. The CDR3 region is CAWSDSTPFPTF. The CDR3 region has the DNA TGTGCCTGGAGTGATAGCACCCCCTTTCCCACCTTC. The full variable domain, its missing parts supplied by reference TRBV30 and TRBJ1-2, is SQTIHQWPATLVQPVGSPLSLECTVEGTSNPNLYWYRQAAGRGLQLLFYSVGIGQISSEVPQNLSASRPQDRQFILSSKKLLLSDSGFYLCAWSDSTPFPTFGSGTRLTVV.

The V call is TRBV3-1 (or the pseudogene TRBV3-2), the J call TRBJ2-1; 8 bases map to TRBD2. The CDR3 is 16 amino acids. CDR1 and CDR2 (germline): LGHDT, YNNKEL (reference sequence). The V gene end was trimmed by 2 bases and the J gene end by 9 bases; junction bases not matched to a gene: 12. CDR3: CASSQWAGGAGSEQFF. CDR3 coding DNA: TGTGCCAGCAGCCAATGGGCCGGGGGGGCCGGTAGTGAGCAGTTCTTC.

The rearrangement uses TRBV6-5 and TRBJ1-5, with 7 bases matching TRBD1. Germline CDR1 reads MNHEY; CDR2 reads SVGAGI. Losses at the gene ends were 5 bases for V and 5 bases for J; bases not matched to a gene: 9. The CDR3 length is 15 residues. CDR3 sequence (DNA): TGTGCCAGCAGTACCCGACAGGGATTTCATCAGCCCCAGCATTTT. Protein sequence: CASSTRQGFHQPQHF.

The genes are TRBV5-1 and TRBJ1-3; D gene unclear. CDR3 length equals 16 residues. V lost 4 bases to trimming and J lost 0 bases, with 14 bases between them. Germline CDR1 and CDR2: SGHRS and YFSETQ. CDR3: CASSANPTSSGNTIYF. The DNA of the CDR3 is TGCGCCAGCAGCGCCAATCCCACCTCCTCTGGAAACACCATATATTTT.

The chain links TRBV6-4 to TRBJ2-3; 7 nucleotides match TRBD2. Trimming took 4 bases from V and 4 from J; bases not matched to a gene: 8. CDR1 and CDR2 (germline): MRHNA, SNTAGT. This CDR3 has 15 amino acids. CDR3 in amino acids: CASSVERGGADTQYF. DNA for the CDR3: TGTGCCAGCAGTGTGGAGCGGGGAGGGGCAGATACGCAGTATTTT.

As DNA, the CDR3 is TGTGCCGGACGGGACAGGGGTTTTAACACTGAAGCTTTCTTT. It is translated as CAGRDRGFNTEAFF. The V and J genes are TRBV30 and TRBJ1-1, with TRBD1 identical over 10 bases. V shed 8 bases, J shed 2 bases, and the junction held 8 bases outside the gene matches. Germline V gene lookup returns CDR1 GTSNPN and CDR2 SVGIG (reference sequence). This CDR3 contains 14 residues.

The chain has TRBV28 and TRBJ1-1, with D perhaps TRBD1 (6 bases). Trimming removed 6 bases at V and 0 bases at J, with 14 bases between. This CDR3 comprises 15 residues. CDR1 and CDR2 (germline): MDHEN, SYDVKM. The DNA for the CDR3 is TGTGCCAGCAGCCGGGGGGGGCCGATGAACACTGAAGCTTTCTTT. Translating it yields CASSRGGPMNTEAFF.

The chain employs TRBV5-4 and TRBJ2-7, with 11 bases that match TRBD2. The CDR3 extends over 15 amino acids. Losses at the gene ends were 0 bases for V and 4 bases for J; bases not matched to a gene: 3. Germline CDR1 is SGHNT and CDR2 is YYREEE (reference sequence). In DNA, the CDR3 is TGTGCCAGCAGCTTGGGCGGGACTAGCGGATACGAGCAGTACTTC. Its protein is CASSLGGTSGYEQYF.

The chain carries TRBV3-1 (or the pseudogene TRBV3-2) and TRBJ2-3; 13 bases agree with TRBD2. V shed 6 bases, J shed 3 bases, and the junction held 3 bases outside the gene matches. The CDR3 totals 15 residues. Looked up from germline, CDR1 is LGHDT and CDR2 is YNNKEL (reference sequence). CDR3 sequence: CASRSTSGGTDTQYF. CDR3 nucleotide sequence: TGTGCCAGCAGGTCGACTAGCGGGGGGACAGATACGCAGTATTTT.

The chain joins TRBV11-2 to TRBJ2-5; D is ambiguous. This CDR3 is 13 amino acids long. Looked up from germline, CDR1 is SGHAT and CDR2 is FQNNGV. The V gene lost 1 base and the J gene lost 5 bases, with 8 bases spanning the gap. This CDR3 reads CASSLGETETQYF. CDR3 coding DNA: TGTGCCAGCAGCTTAGGGGAAACCGAGACCCAGTACTTC.

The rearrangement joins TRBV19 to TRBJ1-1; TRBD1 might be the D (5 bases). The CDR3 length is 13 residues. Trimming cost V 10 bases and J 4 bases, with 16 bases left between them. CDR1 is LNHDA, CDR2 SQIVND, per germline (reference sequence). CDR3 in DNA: TGTGCCACTCAAACAGGCGGGCGCACTGAAGCTTTCTTT. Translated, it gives CATQTGGRTEAFF.

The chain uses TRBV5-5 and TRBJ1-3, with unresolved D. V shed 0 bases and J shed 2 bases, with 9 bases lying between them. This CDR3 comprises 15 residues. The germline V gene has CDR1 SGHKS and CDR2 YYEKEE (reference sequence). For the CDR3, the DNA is TGTGCCAGCAGCTTGGTATCTCAGACTGGAAACACCATATATTTT. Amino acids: CASSLVSQTGNTIYF.